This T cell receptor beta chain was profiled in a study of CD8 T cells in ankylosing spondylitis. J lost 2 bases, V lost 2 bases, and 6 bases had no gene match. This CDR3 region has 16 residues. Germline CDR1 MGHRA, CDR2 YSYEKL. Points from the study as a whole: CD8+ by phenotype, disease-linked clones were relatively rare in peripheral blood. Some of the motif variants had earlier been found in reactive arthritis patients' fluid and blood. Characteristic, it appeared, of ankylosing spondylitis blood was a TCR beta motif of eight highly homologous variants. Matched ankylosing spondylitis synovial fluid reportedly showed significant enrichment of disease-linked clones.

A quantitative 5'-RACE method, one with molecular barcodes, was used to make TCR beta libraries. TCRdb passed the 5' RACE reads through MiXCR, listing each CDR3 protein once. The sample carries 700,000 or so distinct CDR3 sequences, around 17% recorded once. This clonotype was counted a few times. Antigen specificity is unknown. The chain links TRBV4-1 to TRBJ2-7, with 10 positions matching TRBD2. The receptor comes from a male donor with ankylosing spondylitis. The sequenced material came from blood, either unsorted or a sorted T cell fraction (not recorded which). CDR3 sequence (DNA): TGCGCCAGCAGCCAAAGGCTAGCGGGGGAGGCCTACGAGCAGTACTTC. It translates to CASSQRLAGEAYEQYF.